One and the same sample provided the 26 T cell receptor beta chains below, sequenced in a study of T cells after yellow fever vaccination. TCRdb re-called the 5' RACE reads through MiXCR, storing one row per CDR3 protein. The sample has about 260,000 distinct CDR3 sequences; about 5% are singletons. Sequenced material: CD4+ T cells sorted from PBMCs, taken on the day of the yellow fever booster vaccination. These receptors were taken from a man younger than 35 who received the YFV17D yellow fever vaccine.

The rearrangement uses TRBV18 and TRBJ2-5; D is unresolved. Trimming left V 3 bases short and J 2 bases short, with 13 bases between. This CDR3 spans 15 amino acids. Per the germline V gene, CDR1 is KGHSH and CDR2 is LQKENI. The CDR3 is CASSPAAIRQETQYF. In nucleotides, the CDR3 is TGTGCCAGCTCACCGGCGGCCATCAGGCAAGAGACCCAGTACTTC.

V and J are TRBV11-1 and TRBJ1-3; D remains ambiguous. V lost 5 bases and J lost 0, with 17 bases in between. Germline values: CDR1 SGHAT, CDR2 FQDESV (reference sequence). The CDR3 contains 17 residues. CDR3 nucleotide sequence: TGTGCCAGCAGCCCAGGCGTCGATCGGGCCTCTGGAAACACCATATATTTT. This encodes CASSPGVDRASGNTIYF.

The chain couples TRBV4-3 to TRBJ2-1, with unresolved D. CDR1 is LGHNA and CDR2 is YSLEER in the germline V gene. The CDR3 is 15 amino acids. V dropped 3 bases and J dropped 0 bases, with 9 bases sitting between them. CDR3: CASSQHRSSYNEQFF. The CDR3 nucleotides read TGCGCCAGCAGCCAGCATAGGAGCTCCTACAATGAGCAGTTCTTC.

DNA of the CDR3: TGTGCCAGCAGCTTATACAGGGGGCCTAACACTGAAGCTTTCTTT. Residues: CASSLYRGPNTEAFF. This chain uses TRBV7-2 with TRBJ1-1; 9 nucleotides align to TRBD1. V was pared by 2 bases and J by 2 bases, with 3 bases of the junction left unmatched. The CDR3 has 15 residues. Germline V gene sequence: CDR1 SGHTA, CDR2 FQGNSA.

This clonotype was seen at least ten times. The chain combines TRBV12-3 or TRBV12-4 with TRBJ2-5, with TRBD1 as a possible D gene (6 bases). The CDR3 is 13 residues long. Trimming removed 5 bases at V and 5 bases at J, with 12 bases between. CDR3 nucleotide sequence: TGTGCCAGCAGTGACAGGAGGAGGGAGACCCAGTACTTC. As protein: CASSDRRRETQYF.

As for this clonotype: Germline and junction disagree at one end, which may indicate a read error. This chain joins TRBV18 and TRBJ2-3; a weak D match, TRBD1 (7 bases). The CDR3 length is 15 residues. Per the germline V gene, CDR1 is KGHSH and CDR2 is LQKENI. CDR3 in amino acids: CASTPRGESTDTQYF. The CDR3 DNA follows: TGTGCCAGCACACCCAGGGGGGAAAGCACAGATACGCAGTATTTT.

This clonotype was seen many times. The chain recombines TRBV3-1 with TRBJ1-2; D gene uncertain. This CDR3 spans 15 amino acids. Germline CDR1 reads LGHDT; CDR2 reads YNNKEL (reference sequence). Trimming removed 1 base from V and 1 base from J, with 10 bases in between. The DNA of the CDR3 is TGTGCCAGCAGCCAAGGCTCGGGTGGTAACTATGGCTACACCTTC. This gives the protein CASSQGSGGNYGYTF.

This clonotype was detected ten times or more. The chain combines TRBV11-2 with TRBJ2-2, with 7 bases lining up with TRBD1. The junction had 3 bases not matched to a gene; V was cut back by 5 bases and J by 0 bases. Germline V gives CDR1 SGHAT, CDR2 FQNNGV. The CDR3 spans 15 residues. DNA of the CDR3: TGTGCCAGCAGCCGACAGGGCTCGAACACCGGGGAGCTGTTTTTT. Protein sequence: CASSRQGSNTGELFF.

The rearrangement joins TRBV30 to TRBJ2-7; tentative D call: TRBD1 (6 bases). Per the germline V gene, CDR1 is GTSNPN and CDR2 is SVGIG (reference sequence). V dropped 5 bases and J dropped 6 bases, with 20 bases sitting between them. This CDR3 region has 14 residues. The CDR3 DNA sequence: TGTGCCTGGGGCTTATCCGGGACACCCCCCGAGCAGTACTTC. Translated: CAWGLSGTPPEQYF. The full variable domain, in which reference TRBV30 and TRBJ2-7 provide the parts outside the CDR3, is SQTIHQWPATLVQPVGSPLSLECTVEGTSNPNLYWYRQAAGRGLQLLFYSVGIGQISSEVPQNLSASRPQDRQFILSSKKLLLSDSGFYLCAWGLSGTPPEQYFGPGTRLTVT.

This clonotype was counted at least ten times. The CDR3 is CASSWAWGEQFF. CDR3 in DNA: TGTGCCAGCAGTTGGGCCTGGGGTGAGCAGTTCTTC. The chain combines TRBV5-5 with TRBJ2-1; D ambiguous. Germline lookup yields CDR1 SGHKS and CDR2 YYEKEE (reference sequence). V lost 5 bases, J lost 9 bases, and 12 bases lay in between. CDR3 length: 12 amino acids. The full variable domain, completed using reference TRBV5-5 and TRBJ2-1, is DAGVTQSPTHLIKTRGQQVTLRCSPISGHKSVSWYQQVLGQGPQFIFQYYEKEERGRGNFPDRFSARQFPNYSSELNVNALLLGDSALYLCASSWAWGEQFFGPGTRLTVL.

This clonotype came up many times. CDR3 region: CASSPAPGITAFF. The CDR3 DNA is TGTGCCAGCAGCCCTGCCCCAGGGATTACAGCTTTCTTT. The chain carries TRBV28 and TRBJ1-1; TRBD1 is a possible D gene (5 bases). The V end lost 6 bases, the J end lost 10 bases, and 18 bases lay between the germline ends. CDR3 length: 13 residues. CDR1 is MDHEN, CDR2 SYDVKM, per germline.

The chain combines TRBV6-6 with TRBJ2-5; D is perhaps TRBD1 (6 bases). Germline V gives CDR1 MNHNY, CDR2 SVGAGI (reference sequence). Trimming removed 0 bases at V and 4 bases at J, with 15 bases between. This CDR3 is built from 16 residues. The chain's CDR3 is CASSYSRGSGAETQYF. DNA for the CDR3: TGTGCCAGCAGTTACTCCCGGGGCTCAGGGGCAGAGACCCAGTACTTC.

At least ten counts were recorded for this clonotype. The chain couples TRBV5-1 to TRBJ2-1; 7 bases align to TRBD2. V trimming: 4 bases; J trimming: 2 bases; junction bases outside the gene matches: 3. CDR3 length: 14 amino acids. CDR1 and CDR2 from the germline V gene are SGHRS and YFSETQ. The CDR3 nucleotides are TGCGCCAGCAGCGTCGGGGGGACCTACAATGAGCAGTTCTTC. Its translation: CASSVGGTYNEQFF.

This clonotype occurred a few times. This rearrangement joins TRBV5-6 to TRBJ2-3; no clear D. The CDR3 runs to 12 residues. Trimming removed 0 bases at V and 7 bases at J, with 6 bases between. Germline lookup yields CDR1 SGHDT and CDR2 YYEEEE. This CDR3 is CASSLALNTQYF. The CDR3 DNA is TGTGCCAGCAGCTTGGCGCTAAATACGCAGTATTTT.

The chain joins TRBV4-2 to TRBJ2-7, with 7 bases fitting TRBD2. The germline gives CDR1 LGHNA, CDR2 YNFKEQ. CDR3 length: 16 residues. J gave up 0 bases and V 0 bases, and 5 bases lay outside the gene matches. The DNA of the CDR3 is TGTGCCAGCAGCCAAGATGGGGGGGACTTCTCCTACGAGCAGTACTTC. Translation: CASSQDGGDFSYEQYF.

This chain joins TRBV6-2 or TRBV6-3 and TRBJ1-5; 7 positions agree with TRBD1. The CDR3 consists of 13 residues. Germline V CDR1 and CDR2: MNHEY, SVGEGT. V gave up 7 bases and J gave up 4 bases; unmatched junction bases: 4. For the CDR3, the DNA is TGTGCCAGCACAGGGGGGGGAAATCAGCCCCAGCATTTT. Translation gives CASTGGGNQPQHF.

The chain couples TRBV3-1 to TRBJ1-1; 10 bases align to TRBD1. CDR1 and CDR2 (germline): LGHDT, YNNKEL (reference sequence). CDR3 length equals 15 residues. After removal of 4 bases from V and 2 bases from J, the junction contained 4 bases not matched to a gene. The chain's CDR3 is CASSRGTGVNTEAFF. The CDR3 coding sequence is TGTGCCAGCAGCCGCGGGACAGGGGTAAACACTGAAGCTTTCTTT.

This clonotype was seen at least ten times. This chain uses TRBV12-3 or TRBV12-4 with TRBJ1-2; no clear D. Trimming pared 4 bases from V and 2 bases from J, leaving 14 bases between. This CDR3 has 15 amino acids. The CDR3 DNA reads TGTGCCAGCAGTTGGAGCCTAACCGGCAACTATGGCTACACCTTC. It specifies CASSWSLTGNYGYTF.

This clonotype was seen repeatedly, ten times or more. This chain uses TRBV29-1 with TRBJ1-2; a possible D gene is TRBD1 (6 bases). V dropped 6 bases and J dropped 5 bases, with 13 bases sitting between them. The CDR3 sequence is 12 residues long. CDR1 and CDR2 (germline): SQVTM, ANQGSEA. CDR3 bases: TGCAGCGTCGGACAGACGATATATGGCTACACCTTC. Translating gives CSVGQTIYGYTF.

This clonotype was detected only a few times. This chain connects TRBV15 to TRBJ2-2; D gene unclear. V was pared by 3 bases and J by 3 bases, with 5 bases between. CDR1 and CDR2 from the germline V gene are LNHNV and YYDKDF (reference sequence). The CDR3 runs to 13 residues. CDR3 bases: TGTGCCACCAGCAGCGGTGACACCGGGGAGCTGTTTTTT. It encodes CATSSGDTGELFF. The whole variable domain, filled in from reference TRBV15 and TRBJ2-2, reads DAMVIQNPRYQVTQFGKPVTLSCSQTLNHNVMYWYQQKSSQAPKLLFHYYDKDFNNEADTPDNFQSRRPNTSFCFLDIRSPGLGDTAMYLCATSSGDTGELFFGEGSRLTVL.

The chain recombines TRBV5-1 with TRBJ1-6; 8 nucleotides align to TRBD1. The length of the CDR3 is 16 residues. Germline V gene sequence: CDR1 SGHRS, CDR2 YFSETQ. V shed 0 bases, J shed 7 bases, and the junction held 6 bases outside the gene matches. The CDR3 region is CASSLGQGTGNSPLHF. The CDR3 DNA reads as TGCGCCAGCAGCTTGGGACAGGGGACCGGCAATTCACCCCTCCACTTT.

The rearrangement uses TRBV5-1 and TRBJ2-1; 9 bases map to TRBD1. Trimming at V came to 4 bases and at J to 10 bases, leaving 15 bases not matched to a gene. The germline CDR1 and CDR2 sequences are SGHRS and YFSETQ. The CDR3 sequence is 16 residues long. The CDR3 region has the DNA TGCGCCAGCAGCGGACACAGGGGGCCAGGGTTAACGGAGCAGTTCTTC. Translated: CASSGHRGPGLTEQFF.

The chain recombines TRBV4-3 with TRBJ1-6; D is perhaps TRBD1 (5 bases). Trimming left V 4 bases short and J 5 bases short, with 12 bases between. The germline gives CDR1 LGHNA, CDR2 YSLEER. There are 15 residues in the CDR3. CDR3: CASSPTQGDNSPLHF. The CDR3 bases are TGCGCCAGCAGCCCCACTCAGGGAGATAATTCACCCCTCCACTTT.

This clonotype was seen more than once but under ten times. The chain combines TRBV20-1 with TRBJ1-5; 12 bases align to TRBD1. This CDR3 has 15 amino acids. Germline V gives CDR1 DFQATT, CDR2 SNEGSKA (reference sequence). V shed 5 bases, J shed 7 bases, and the junction held 9 bases outside the gene matches. The CDR3 protein is CSAETGTGGRQPQHF. The CDR3 DNA reads as TGCAGTGCTGAAACCGGGACAGGGGGCCGGCAGCCCCAGCATTTT.

Ten or more counts support this clonotype. The chain couples TRBV11-2 to TRBJ2-3; D gene unclear. V lost 1 base and J lost 2, with 10 bases in between. CDR3 length: 15 amino acids. Germline V gene sequence: CDR1 SGHAT, CDR2 FQNNGV. CDR3 DNA sequence: TGTGCCAGCAGCTTAGGCCTGGTCGTCACAGATACGCAGTATTTT. This sequence encodes CASSLGLVVTDTQYF.

This clonotype came up many times. V usage is TRBV7-2 and J usage is TRBJ2-1; the D call may be TRBD1 or TRBD2 (5 bases each). The CDR3 has 14 residues. The ends were cut back, 5 bases at V and 3 bases at J, with 11 bases in the middle. Germline V gene sequence: CDR1 SGHTA, CDR2 FQGNSA. CDR3 sequence reads: CASSPGPLYNEQFF. The CDR3 DNA reads as TGTGCCAGCAGCCCGGGACCACTCTACAATGAGCAGTTCTTC.